These 32 T cell receptor beta chains came from one sample sequenced in a study of T cells in Graves' hyperthyroidism and ophthalmopathy. RNA transcripts provided the source from which TCR beta CDR3 regions were amplified. The primer set for the first-round RT-PCR of the TCR CDR3 was HTBI. TCRdb fed the multiplex PCR reads into MiXCR, producing one record per CDR3 protein. This sample has 300,000 to 450,000 distinct CDR3 sequences; around 14% occur once, and the top ten carry 25% to 30%. What was sequenced was blood. These receptors were taken from a woman younger than 30 with Graves' hyperthyroidism that later progressed to Graves' ophthalmopathy.

This clonotype was seen repeatedly, ten times or more. This chain links TRBV24-1 with TRBJ2-3; tentatively, D is TRBD2 (6 bases). Germline V CDR1 and CDR2: KGHDR, SFDVKD. V dropped 4 bases and J dropped 2 bases, with 15 bases sitting between them. This CDR3 has 16 residues. The CDR3 loop reads CATSDPGAGPTDTQYF. In DNA, the CDR3 is TGTGCCACCAGTGACCCTGGGGCGGGACCCACAGATACGCAGTATTTT.

The J gene is TRBJ2-3, the V gene TRBV24-1; no firm D call. This CDR3 has 14 amino acids. V lost 5 bases and J 7 bases, leaving 15 bases between the germline ends. Germline V gene data show CDR1 as KGHDR and CDR2 as SFDVKD. The CDR3 DNA reads TGTGCCACCAGTGCCGAGTCCCCTCTCAATACGCAGTATTTT. It is translated as CATSAESPLNTQYF.

The sample holds many counts of this clonotype. The CDR3 DNA is TGTGCCAGCGGTGACCGAACGGCGGGAGGCCTCTCCTACAATGAGCAGTTCTTC. This sequence encodes CASGDRTAGGLSYNEQFF. This chain connects TRBV7-9 to TRBJ2-1; TRBD2 matches 8 bases. Germline trimming cut 8 bases from V and 0 bases from J; bases unmatched to any gene: 15. The CDR3 covers 18 residues. Germline loops: CDR1 SEHNR, CDR2 FQNEAQ (reference sequence).

A word on this clonotype: A much larger clone is a single base away; this may be a read error. The chain's CDR3 is CASSLVRGTGELFF. As DNA, the CDR3 is TGCGCCAGCAGCTTGGTACGAGGCACCGGGGAGCTGTTTTTT. This chain connects TRBV5-1 to TRBJ2-2; D remains ambiguous. The CDR3 has 14 residues. V was clipped by 0 bases and J by 4 bases, with 7 bases between them. In germline, CDR1 is SGHRS, CDR2 YFSETQ.

This clonotype was counted at least ten times. This chain connects TRBV7-2 to TRBJ2-1, with TRBD2 identical over 9 bases. CDR1 is SGHTA, CDR2 FQGNSA, per germline. V dropped 5 bases and J dropped 7; count of bases not matched to a gene: 9. The CDR3 sequence is 15 residues long. CDR3 amino acids: CASSLLAGATNEQFF. The CDR3 DNA follows: TGTGCCAGCAGCCTTTTAGCGGGAGCAACGAATGAGCAGTTCTTC.

This clonotype was observed at least ten times. The chain couples TRBV12-3 or TRBV12-4 to TRBJ2-7; D might be TRBD1 (6 bases). This CDR3 is built from 15 residues. Trimming stripped 4 bases from V and 3 bases from J, with 16 bases between. CDR3 sequence (DNA): TGTGCCAGCAGTTCCAGGGGTCCCTCCTTCTACGAGCAGTACTTC. Amino acids: CASSSRGPSFYEQYF.

The sample holds many counts of this clonotype. V is TRBV30 and J is TRBJ2-1; D not resolved. The CDR3 is 14 residues long. In germline, CDR1 is GTSNPN, CDR2 SVGIG (reference sequence). Trimming cost V 0 bases and J 0 bases, with 6 bases left between them. The CDR3 nucleotides are TGTGCCTGGAGTGTATGGGGCTCCTACAATGAGCAGTTCTTC. Its protein product is CAWSVWGSYNEQFF.

The J gene is TRBJ2-7, the V gene TRBV14, with TRBD2 matching 8 bases. CDR1 and CDR2 (germline): SGHDN, FVKESK. This CDR3 is built from 14 residues. V dropped 4 bases and J dropped 2; count of bases not matched to a gene: 4. The DNA for the CDR3 is TGTGCCAGCAGCCGAGGGACTAGTCCCTACGAGCAGTACTTC. Protein: CASSRGTSPYEQYF.

The chain combines TRBV12-3 or TRBV12-4 with TRBJ2-7; the D is unclear. With 7 bases removed from V and 5 bases from J, the gap between germline ends came to 21 bases. This CDR3 spans 15 amino acids. The CDR3, as DNA: TGTGCCAGCAAAGAAGGGCGGCCATCCCGGAACGAGCAGTACTTC. This gives the protein CASKEGRPSRNEQYF.

This clonotype has at least ten counts. The chain uses TRBV11-1 and TRBJ2-3; 7 bases are a match to TRBD1. With 2 bases clipped from V and 1 base from J, the junction kept 3 bases outside the gene matches. CDR1 SGHAT and CDR2 FQDESV come from the germline V gene (reference sequence). The CDR3 has 15 amino acids. The chain's CDR3 is CASSLRTGRTDTQYF. The CDR3 DNA reads TGTGCCAGCAGCTTAAGGACAGGCCGCACAGATACGCAGTATTTT.

This clonotype was picked up a small number of times. Relative to the germline gene, one junction end is altered; a read error may explain this. The chain links TRBV5-1 to TRBJ1-2; D may be TRBD1 (5 bases). CDR1 and CDR2 (germline): SGHRS, YFSETQ. This CDR3 is built from 14 residues. CDR3 in amino acids: CASRLDIPNYGYTF. CDR3 bases: TGCGCCAGCAGGTTGGACATACCTAACTATGGCTACACCTTC.

This clonotype appeared a few times. The chain joins TRBV4-3 to TRBJ2-1; 8 bases map to TRBD2. Trimming cost V 2 bases and J 8 bases; bases outside gene matches: 8. Germline lookup yields CDR1 LGHNA and CDR2 YSLEER. This CDR3 comprises 15 residues. The CDR3 region has the DNA TGCGCCAGCAGCCAACGCGCCGGACTAGCCGATGAGCAGTTCTTC. It yields the protein CASSQRAGLADEQFF.

The table lists this clonotype with many counts. This chain connects TRBV28 to TRBJ2-1; D call uncertain. The germline V gene has CDR1 MDHEN and CDR2 SYDVKM. V dropped 7 bases and J dropped 8 bases, with 15 bases sitting between them. The CDR3 has 13 amino acids. The CDR3 sequence: CASILALGHEQFF. The CDR3 region has the DNA TGTGCCAGCATCCTTGCCCTCGGCCATGAGCAGTTCTTC.

There are a few counts of this clonotype. The V gene is TRBV20-1, the J gene TRBJ1-4, with D possibly TRBD1 on 6 matching bases. Trimming removed 3 bases from V and 5 bases from J, with 10 bases in between. Germline lookup yields CDR1 DFQATT and CDR2 SNEGSKA (reference sequence). CDR3 length: 13 residues. The DNA of the CDR3 is TGCAGTGCTAGTAGGGGGGCGAATGAAAAACTGTTTTTT. Amino acids: CSASRGANEKLFF.

This clonotype was seen many times. The chain has TRBV5-1 and TRBJ2-3; possibly TRBD2 for D (6 bases). This CDR3 spans 14 amino acids. Deletions cut 4 bases from V and 6 bases from J, with 15 bases between. From germline, CDR1 is SGHRS and CDR2 YFSETQ. The CDR3 nucleotides read TGCGCCAGCAGCCCGTGGACTATATCTGATACGCAGTATTTT. Protein product: CASSPWTISDTQYF.

This clonotype was observed a few times. This chain links TRBV2 with TRBJ2-3; D might be TRBD2 (6 bases). Germline-derived CDR1 and CDR2 are SNHLY and FYNNEI. V was shortened by 6 bases and J by 6 bases, with 19 bases between the two germline ends. The CDR3 has 15 amino acids. The CDR3 coding sequence is TGTGCCAGCAGCCAAAGCGGGTCTAGCAGTGATACGCAGTATTTT. Protein sequence: CASSQSGSSSDTQYF.

This clonotype was found many times. DNA for the CDR3: TGTGCCAGCAGCTCAAACCCCGGGACTAGGGAGAGCTACGAGCAGTACTTC. Encoded protein: CASSSNPGTRESYEQYF. V is TRBV13 and J is TRBJ2-7; 8 nucleotides align to TRBD2. The V gene's germline CDR1 is PRHDT and CDR2 FYEKMQ (reference sequence). The ends lost 4 bases at V and 3 bases at J; junction bases unmatched: 14. The CDR3 sequence is 17 residues long. Variable domain in full (rest from reference TRBV13 and TRBJ2-7): AAGVIQSPRHLIKEKRETATLKCYPIPRHDTVYWYQQGPGQDPQFLISFYEKMQSDKGSIPDRFSAQQFSDYHSELNMSSLELGDSALYFCASSSNPGTRESYEQYFGPGTRLTVT.

This sequence joins TRBV5-1 and TRBJ2-1; 7 nucleotides align to TRBD1. V shed 0 bases and J 9 bases; nucleotides not matched to a gene: 6. From germline, CDR1 is SGHRS and CDR2 YFSETQ. This CDR3 is 14 amino acids long. CDR3 nucleotide sequence: TGCGCCAGCAGCTTGGGACAGGGCCGTAGTGAGCAGTTCTTC. Amino acid sequence: CASSLGQGRSEQFF.

This clonotype has a handful of counts. The rearrangement uses TRBV10-3 and TRBJ2-7; D perhaps matches TRBD1 (5 bases). This CDR3 has 13 amino acids. Trimming removed 3 bases from V and 1 base from J, with 7 bases in between. CDR1 is ENHRY, CDR2 SYGVKD, per germline. The CDR3 is CAISDTGSYEQYF. The CDR3 coding sequence is TGTGCCATCAGTGACACAGGTTCCTACGAGCAGTACTTC.

This clonotype was seen a few times. The chain links TRBV7-9 to TRBJ2-7; TRBD1 or TRBD2 may be the D gene (5 bases each). CDR1 and CDR2 (germline): SEHNR, FQNEAQ (reference sequence). The CDR3 contains 14 residues. Trimming cost V 4 bases and J 2 bases, with 12 bases left between them. CDR3 sequence (DNA): TGTGCCAGCAGCTCACAGACGGGACCCTACGAGCAGTACTTC. Encoded protein: CASSSQTGPYEQYF.

This clonotype has ten or more counts. The junction shows a germline mismatch at one end, possibly a read error. The genes are TRBV10-3 and TRBJ2-3; perhaps TRBD2 as D (5 bases). The CDR3 length is 15 residues. The germline V gene has CDR1 ENHRY and CDR2 SYGVKD. The CDR3 loop is CAISESRASRDTQYF. The CDR3 DNA sequence: TGTGCCATCAGTGAGTCAAGGGCTAGCAGAGATACGCAGTATTTT.

This clonotype was detected ten times or more. The gene calls are TRBV5-5 and TRBJ2-2, with D perhaps matching TRBD2 (5 bases). Germline-derived CDR1 and CDR2 are SGHKS and YYEKEE (reference sequence). There are 15 residues in the CDR3. V was clipped by 0 bases and J by 2 bases, with 8 bases between them. DNA of the CDR3: TGTGCCAGCAGCTTGGGGCTAGCCAACACCGGGGAGCTGTTTTTT. It encodes CASSLGLANTGELFF.

Many counts were recorded for this clonotype. This sequence joins TRBV6-2 or TRBV6-3 and TRBJ2-2; 10 bases agree with TRBD2. This CDR3 has 16 amino acids. V dropped 6 bases and J dropped 2; count of bases not matched to a gene: 6. The V gene's germline CDR1 is MNHEY and CDR2 SVGEGT. The chain's CDR3 is CASRKTSGQNTGELFF. The CDR3 DNA is TGTGCCAGCAGAAAGACTAGCGGGCAAAACACCGGGGAGCTGTTTTTT.

This chain uses TRBV10-2 with TRBJ2-1; 11 bases fit TRBD2. V shed 7 bases, J shed 7 bases, and the junction held 15 bases outside the gene matches. Germline values: CDR1 WSHSY, CDR2 SAAADI. The CDR3 runs 17 residues. The CDR3 loop is CASKHGGTSGPGNEQFF. CDR3 bases: TGCGCCAGCAAACATGGGGGGACTAGCGGCCCCGGGAATGAGCAGTTCTTC.

This clonotype was recorded many times. This sequence joins TRBV6-1 and TRBJ2-7; D is possibly TRBD1 or TRBD2 (5 bases each). Looked up from germline, CDR1 is MNHNS and CDR2 is SASEGT. Deletions cut 7 bases from V and 6 bases from J, with 10 bases between. There are 11 residues in the CDR3. The CDR3 bases are TGTGCCAGCACCTTAGGGACCGAGCAGTACTTC. It codes for CASTLGTEQYF.

This clonotype has a count of ten or more. The rearrangement links TRBV28 to TRBJ1-2; TRBD1 agrees at 8 bases. CDR3 length: 14 residues. V dropped 7 bases and J dropped 4; count of bases not matched to a gene: 8. Germline-derived CDR1 and CDR2 are MDHEN and SYDVKM. CDR3 in amino acids: CASTPGDRGYGYTF. The CDR3 DNA sequence: TGTGCCAGCACCCCCGGAGACAGGGGCTATGGCTACACCTTC.

This clonotype has more than one count but fewer than ten. The rearrangement uses TRBV4-1 and TRBJ2-2; TRBD1 is a possible D gene (6 bases). The CDR3 is 16 residues long. Looked up from germline, CDR1 is MGHRA and CDR2 is YSYEKL. V was clipped by 3 bases and J by 1 base, with 12 bases between them. CDR3 region: CASSQDDRLNTGELFF. The CDR3 coding sequence is TGCGCCAGCAGCCAGGATGACAGGTTGAACACCGGGGAGCTGTTTTTT.

This clonotype was seen more than once but under ten times. The chain has TRBV5-6 and TRBJ2-5; D may match TRBD1 or TRBD2 (5 bases each). CDR1 is SGHDT, CDR2 YYEEEE, per germline. The length of the CDR3 is 13 residues. The V end lost 3 bases, the J end lost 0 bases, and 6 bases lay between the germline ends. CDR3 DNA sequence: TGTGCCAGCAGCTGGGGGTACCAAGAGACCCAGTACTTC. This sequence encodes CASSWGYQETQYF.

At least ten counts were recorded for this clonotype. The chain recombines TRBV5-1 with TRBJ2-7; D might be TRBD2 (6 bases). The V and J ends lost 4 bases and 5 bases respectively, with 13 bases between them. The CDR3 has 13 amino acids. The germline V gene encodes CDR1 SGHRS and CDR2 YFSETQ. The CDR3 sequence: CASSRGGEDEQYF. The CDR3 bases are TGCGCCAGCAGCCGAGGAGGGGAGGACGAGCAGTACTTC.

Ten or more counts support this clonotype. The chain combines TRBV15 with TRBJ2-7; 8 bases are a match to TRBD1. The germline CDR1 and CDR2 sequences are LNHNV and YYDKDF (reference sequence). The V segment lost 0 bases and the J segment 2 bases; nucleotides outside the gene matches: 3. This CDR3 contains 15 residues. CDR3 loop: CATSRDRQGTYEQYF. DNA of the CDR3: TGTGCCACCAGCAGAGACCGACAGGGGACCTACGAGCAGTACTTC.

The chain combines TRBV2 with TRBJ1-4; 9 nucleotides agree with TRBD1. Per germline, CDR1 SNHLY and CDR2 FYNNEI. CDR3 length equals 15 residues. Germline trimming cut 4 bases from V and 10 bases from J; bases unmatched to any gene: 10. This CDR3 is CASSVQGARKGKLFF. CDR3 DNA sequence: TGTGCCAGCAGTGTACAGGGGGCGAGAAAGGGAAAACTGTTTTTT. Full variable domain (remainder filled in from reference TRBV2 and TRBJ1-4): EPEVTQTPSHQVTQMGQEVILRCVPISNHLYFYWYRQILGQKVEFLVSFYNNEISEKSEIFDDQFSVERPDGSNFTLKIRSTKLEDSAMYFCASSVQGARKGKLFFGSGTQLSVL.

The sample holds many counts of this clonotype. The genes are TRBV2 and TRBJ1-4; maybe TRBD1 (5 bases). Germline CDR1 and CDR2: SNHLY and FYNNEI. The CDR3 runs to 14 residues. The V gene lost 7 bases and the J gene lost 10 bases, with 19 bases spanning the gap. The DNA of the CDR3 is TGTGCCAGCAAAGAGGGCTCGCTAAGGGGAAAACTGTTTTTT. It translates to CASKEGSLRGKLFF. The full variable domain, with the rest looked up from reference TRBV2 and TRBJ1-4, is EPEVTQTPSHQVTQMGQEVILRCVPISNHLYFYWYRQILGQKVEFLVSFYNNEISEKSEIFDDQFSVERPDGSNFTLKIRSTKLEDSAMYFCASKEGSLRGKLFFGSGTQLSVL.